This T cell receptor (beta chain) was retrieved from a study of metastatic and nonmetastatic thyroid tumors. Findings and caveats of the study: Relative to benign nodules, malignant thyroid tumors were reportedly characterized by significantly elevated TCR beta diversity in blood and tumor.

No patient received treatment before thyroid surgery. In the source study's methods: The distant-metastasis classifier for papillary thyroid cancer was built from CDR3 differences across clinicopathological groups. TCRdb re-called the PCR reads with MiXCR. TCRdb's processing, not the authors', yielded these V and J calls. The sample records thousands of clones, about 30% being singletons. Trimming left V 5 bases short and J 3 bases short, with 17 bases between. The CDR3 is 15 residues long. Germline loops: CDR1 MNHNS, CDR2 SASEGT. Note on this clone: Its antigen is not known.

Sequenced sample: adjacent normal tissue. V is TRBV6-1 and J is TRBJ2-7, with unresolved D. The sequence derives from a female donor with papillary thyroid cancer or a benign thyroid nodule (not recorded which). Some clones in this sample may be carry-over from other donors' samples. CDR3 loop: CASSLTGHVHYEQYF. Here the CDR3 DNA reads TGTGCCAGCAGTCTCACCGGCCACGTACACTACGAGCAGTACTTC.